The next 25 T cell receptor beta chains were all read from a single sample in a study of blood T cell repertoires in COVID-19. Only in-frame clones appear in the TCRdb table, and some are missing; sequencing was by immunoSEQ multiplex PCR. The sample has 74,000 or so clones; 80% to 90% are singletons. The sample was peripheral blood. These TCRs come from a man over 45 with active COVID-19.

As DNA, the CDR3 is TGTGCCATCAGCGACGGGGACAATGAGCAGTTCTTC. Protein: CAISDGDNEQFF. This chain links TRBV10-3 with TRBJ2-1, with D perhaps TRBD2 (5 bases). V was trimmed by 6 bases and J by 5 bases, leaving 8 bases between them. This CDR3 has 12 residues. CDR1 is ENHRY and CDR2 is SYGVKD in the germline V gene.

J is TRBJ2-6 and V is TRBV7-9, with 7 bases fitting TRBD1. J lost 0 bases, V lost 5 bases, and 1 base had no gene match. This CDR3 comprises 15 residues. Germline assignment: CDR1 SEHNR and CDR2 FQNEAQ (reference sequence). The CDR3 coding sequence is TGTGCCAGCAGCCGACAGGGCTCTGGGGCCAACGTCCTGACTTTC. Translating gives CASSRQGSGANVLTF.

CDR3 in DNA: TGTGCCAGTGAGTCCGGGACAGGGAAATTCTTC. It codes for CASESGTGKFF. This chain joins TRBV18 and TRBJ2-1; 9 positions agree with TRBD1. Germline V gene lookup returns CDR1 KGHSH and CDR2 LQKENI. The CDR3 totals 11 residues. The junction had 10 bases not matched to a gene; V was cut back by 9 bases and J by 16 bases.

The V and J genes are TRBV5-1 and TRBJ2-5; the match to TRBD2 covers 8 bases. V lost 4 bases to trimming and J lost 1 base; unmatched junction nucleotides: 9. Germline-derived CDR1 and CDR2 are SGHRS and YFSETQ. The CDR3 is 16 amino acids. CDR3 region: CASSRTSGQFQETQYF. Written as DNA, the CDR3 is TGCGCCAGCAGCCGCACTAGCGGCCAGTTCCAAGAGACCCAGTACTTC.

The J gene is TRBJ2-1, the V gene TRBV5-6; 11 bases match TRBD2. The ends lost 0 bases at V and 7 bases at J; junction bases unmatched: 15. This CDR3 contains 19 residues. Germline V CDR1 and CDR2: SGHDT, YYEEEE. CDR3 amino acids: CASSLELNRLAGTLNEQFF. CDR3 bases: TGTGCCAGCAGCTTGGAGCTGAACAGACTAGCGGGGACTCTGAATGAGCAGTTCTTC. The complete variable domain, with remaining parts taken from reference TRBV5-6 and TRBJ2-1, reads DAGVTQSPTHLIKTRGQQVTLRCSPKSGHDTVSWYQQALGQGPQFIFQYYEEEERQRGNFPDRFSGHQFPNYSSELNVNALLLGDSALYLCASSLELNRLAGTLNEQFFGPGTRLTVL.

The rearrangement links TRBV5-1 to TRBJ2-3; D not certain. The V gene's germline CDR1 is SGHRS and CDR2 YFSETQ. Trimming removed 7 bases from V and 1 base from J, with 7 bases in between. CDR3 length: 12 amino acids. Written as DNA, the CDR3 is TGCGCCAGCCGCGCCGGCACAGATACGCAGTATTTT. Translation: CASRAGTDTQYF.

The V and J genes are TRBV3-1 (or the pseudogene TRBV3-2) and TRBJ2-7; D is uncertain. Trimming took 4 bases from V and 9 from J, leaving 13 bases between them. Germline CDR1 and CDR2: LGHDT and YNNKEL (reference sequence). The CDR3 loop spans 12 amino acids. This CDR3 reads CASSPAGSGQYF. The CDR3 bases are TGTGCCAGCAGCCCCGCAGGTTCAGGGCAGTACTTC.

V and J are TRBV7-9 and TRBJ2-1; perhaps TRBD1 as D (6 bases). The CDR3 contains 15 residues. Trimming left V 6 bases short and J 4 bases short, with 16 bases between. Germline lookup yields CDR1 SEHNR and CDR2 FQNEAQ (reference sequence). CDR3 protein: CASSSGQGVYNEQFF. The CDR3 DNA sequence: TGTGCCAGCAGTTCGGGACAAGGAGTATACAATGAGCAGTTCTTC.

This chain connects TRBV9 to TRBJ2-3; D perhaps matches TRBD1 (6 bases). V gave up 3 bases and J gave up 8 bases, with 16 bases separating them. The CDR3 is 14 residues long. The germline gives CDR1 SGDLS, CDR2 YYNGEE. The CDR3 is CASSDRVEGLTQYF. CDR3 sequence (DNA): TGTGCCAGCAGCGACAGGGTAGAAGGCCTTACGCAGTATTTT. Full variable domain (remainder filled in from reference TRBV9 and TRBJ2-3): DSGVTQTPKHLITATGQRVTLRCSPRSGDLSVYWYQQSLDQGLQFLIQYYNGEERAKGNILERFSAQQFPDLHSELNLSSLELGDSALYFCASSDRVEGLTQYFGPGTRLTVL.

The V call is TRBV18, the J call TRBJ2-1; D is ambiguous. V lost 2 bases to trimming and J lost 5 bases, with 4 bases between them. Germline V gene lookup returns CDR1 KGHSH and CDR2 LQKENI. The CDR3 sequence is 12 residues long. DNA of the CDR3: TGTGCCAGCTCACCAAGAGACAATGAGCAGTTCTTC. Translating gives CASSPRDNEQFF.

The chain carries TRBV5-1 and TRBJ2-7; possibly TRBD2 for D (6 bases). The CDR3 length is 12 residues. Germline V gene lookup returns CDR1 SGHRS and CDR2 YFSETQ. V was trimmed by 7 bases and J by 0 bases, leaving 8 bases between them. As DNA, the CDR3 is TGCGCCAGCGGGGGGAACTCCTACGAGCAGTACTTC. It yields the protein CASGGNSYEQYF. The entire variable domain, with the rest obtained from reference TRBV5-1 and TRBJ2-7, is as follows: KAGVTQTPRYLIKTRGQQVTLSCSPISGHRSVSWYQQTPGQGLQFLFEYFSETQRNKGNFPGRFSGRQFSNSRSEMNVSTLELGDSALYLCASGGNSYEQYFGPGTRLTVT.

CDR3: CASSIGRAGNQPQHF. The DNA of the CDR3 is TGTGCCAGTAGTATAGGCAGGGCCGGCAATCAGCCCCAGCATTTT. The V and J genes are TRBV19 and TRBJ1-5; weak D call: TRBD1 (5 bases). The germline V and J ends were trimmed by 1 base and 2 bases, with 9 bases remaining between them. Looked up from germline, CDR1 is LNHDA and CDR2 is SQIVND (reference sequence). The CDR3 length is 15 residues.

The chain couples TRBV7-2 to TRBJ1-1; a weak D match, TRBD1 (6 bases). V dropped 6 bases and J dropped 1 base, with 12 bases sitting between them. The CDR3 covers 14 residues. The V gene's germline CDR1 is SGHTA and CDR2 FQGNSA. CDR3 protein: CASSPVTGNTEAFF. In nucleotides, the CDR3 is TGTGCCAGCAGTCCTGTGACAGGGAACACTGAAGCTTTCTTT.

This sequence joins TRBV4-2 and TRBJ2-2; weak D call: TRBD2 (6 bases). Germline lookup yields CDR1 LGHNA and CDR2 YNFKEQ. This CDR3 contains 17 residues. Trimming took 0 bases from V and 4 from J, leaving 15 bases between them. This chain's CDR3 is CASSQDRGGTRTGELFF. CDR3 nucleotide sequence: TGTGCCAGCAGCCAAGATCGGGGCGGGACTCGCACCGGGGAGCTGTTTTTT.

CDR3 bases: TGTGCCAGCACCTTTGGAACCCGGACAGCCGCCTATGGCTACACCTTC. Protein: CASTFGTRTAAYGYTF. The chain joins TRBV5-6 to TRBJ1-2; TRBD1 is a possible D gene (6 bases). This CDR3 is built from 16 residues. The V and J ends lost 6 bases and 4 bases respectively, with 22 bases between them. The germline V gene has CDR1 SGHDT and CDR2 YYEEEE.

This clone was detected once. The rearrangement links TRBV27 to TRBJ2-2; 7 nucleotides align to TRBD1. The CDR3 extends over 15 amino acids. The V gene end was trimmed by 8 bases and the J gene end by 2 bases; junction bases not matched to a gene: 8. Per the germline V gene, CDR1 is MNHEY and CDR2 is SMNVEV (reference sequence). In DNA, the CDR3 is TGTGCCAGCTTACAGGGGTGGGGAAACACCGGGGAGCTGTTTTTT. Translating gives CASLQGWGNTGELFF.

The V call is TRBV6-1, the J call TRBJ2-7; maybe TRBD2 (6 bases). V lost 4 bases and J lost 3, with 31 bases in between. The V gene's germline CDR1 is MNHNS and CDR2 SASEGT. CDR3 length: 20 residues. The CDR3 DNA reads TGTGCCAGCAGTGGGGGGTTGGAGGGAATTTCGGCCTTGAAAAGCTACGAGCAGTACTTC. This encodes CASSGGLEGISALKSYEQYF.

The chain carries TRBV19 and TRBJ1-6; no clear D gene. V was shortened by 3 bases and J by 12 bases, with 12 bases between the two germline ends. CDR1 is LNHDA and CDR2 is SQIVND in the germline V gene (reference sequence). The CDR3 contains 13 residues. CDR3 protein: CASSIRPTEPLHF. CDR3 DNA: TGTGCCAGTAGTATTCGTCCCACAGAACCCCTCCACTTT.

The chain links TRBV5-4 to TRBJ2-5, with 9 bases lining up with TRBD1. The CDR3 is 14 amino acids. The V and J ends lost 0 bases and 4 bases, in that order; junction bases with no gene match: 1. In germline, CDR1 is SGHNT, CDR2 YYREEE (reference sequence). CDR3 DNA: TGTGCCAGCAGCTTGGACAGGGGGCGAGAGACCCAGTACTTC. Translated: CASSLDRGRETQYF.

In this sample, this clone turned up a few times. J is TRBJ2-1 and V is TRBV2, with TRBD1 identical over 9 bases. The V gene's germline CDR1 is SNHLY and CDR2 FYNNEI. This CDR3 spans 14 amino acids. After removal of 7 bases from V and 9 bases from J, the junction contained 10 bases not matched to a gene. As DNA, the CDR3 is TGTGCCAGCACAGGCGGGACAGGGATTGCTGAGCAGTTCTTC. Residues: CASTGGTGIAEQFF.

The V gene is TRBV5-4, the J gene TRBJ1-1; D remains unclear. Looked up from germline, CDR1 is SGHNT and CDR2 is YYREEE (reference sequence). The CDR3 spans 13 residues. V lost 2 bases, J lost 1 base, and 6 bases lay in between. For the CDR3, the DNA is TGTGCCAGCAGCTTTCGAGGGAACACTGAAGCTTTCTTT. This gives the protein CASSFRGNTEAFF.

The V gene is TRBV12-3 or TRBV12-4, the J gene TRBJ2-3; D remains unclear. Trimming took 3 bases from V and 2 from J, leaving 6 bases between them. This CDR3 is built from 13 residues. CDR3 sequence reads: CASSLLYTDTQYF. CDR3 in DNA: TGTGCCAGCAGTTTGCTCTACACAGATACGCAGTATTTT.

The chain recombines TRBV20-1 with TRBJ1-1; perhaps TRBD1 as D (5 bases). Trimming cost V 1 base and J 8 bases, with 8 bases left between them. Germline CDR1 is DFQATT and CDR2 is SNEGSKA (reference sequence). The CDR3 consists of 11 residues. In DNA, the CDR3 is TGCAGTGCTAGAGTGGGGCGCGAAGCTTTCTTT. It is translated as CSARVGREAFF.

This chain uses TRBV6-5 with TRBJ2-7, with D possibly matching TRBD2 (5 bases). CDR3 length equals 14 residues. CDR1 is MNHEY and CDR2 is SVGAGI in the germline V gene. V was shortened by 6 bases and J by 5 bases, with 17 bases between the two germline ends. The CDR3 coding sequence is TGTGCCAGCAGCAGACTATCCCCTCAGGACGAGCAGTACTTC. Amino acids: CASSRLSPQDEQYF.

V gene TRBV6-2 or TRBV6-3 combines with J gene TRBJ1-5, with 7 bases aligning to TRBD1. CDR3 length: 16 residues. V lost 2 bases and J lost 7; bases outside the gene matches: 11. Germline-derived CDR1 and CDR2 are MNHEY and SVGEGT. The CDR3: CASSYVPGTVGQPQHF. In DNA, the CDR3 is TGTGCCAGCAGTTACGTGCCCGGGACAGTCGGCCAGCCCCAGCATTTT.